This T cell receptor (beta chain) was observed in a study of T-cell reconstitution after alpha-beta-depleted transplantation in children. Study findings and constraints: Alpha-beta T cells present about two months after transplant were reported to originate from several hundred expanded graft clones.

Per the germline V gene, CDR1 is SGHRS and CDR2 is YFSETQ. The V and J ends lost 4 bases and 7 bases respectively, with 17 bases between them. CDR3 length equals 15 residues. This clonotype turned up a few times. Its antigen is currently unknown. Using unique molecular identifiers, the investigators prepared the TCRbeta library. TCRdb recomputed calls from the PCR reads with MiXCR, one row per CDR3 protein. The sample consists of around 700,000 distinct CDR3 sequences, around 13% of them appearing once. The source is a girl aged 2 to 10 with congenital amegakaryocytic thrombocytopenia, due to receive a stem cell transplant. The rearrangement links TRBV5-1 to TRBJ2-2; D possibly corresponds to TRBD2 (6 bases). This specimen consisted of PBMCs, obtained before TCRalphabeta/CD19-depleted stem cell transplant. The DNA of the CDR3 is TGCGCCAGCAGCCCGGGGACTGTGCCGGGCGGGGAGCTGTTTTTT. It specifies CASSPGTVPGGELFF.